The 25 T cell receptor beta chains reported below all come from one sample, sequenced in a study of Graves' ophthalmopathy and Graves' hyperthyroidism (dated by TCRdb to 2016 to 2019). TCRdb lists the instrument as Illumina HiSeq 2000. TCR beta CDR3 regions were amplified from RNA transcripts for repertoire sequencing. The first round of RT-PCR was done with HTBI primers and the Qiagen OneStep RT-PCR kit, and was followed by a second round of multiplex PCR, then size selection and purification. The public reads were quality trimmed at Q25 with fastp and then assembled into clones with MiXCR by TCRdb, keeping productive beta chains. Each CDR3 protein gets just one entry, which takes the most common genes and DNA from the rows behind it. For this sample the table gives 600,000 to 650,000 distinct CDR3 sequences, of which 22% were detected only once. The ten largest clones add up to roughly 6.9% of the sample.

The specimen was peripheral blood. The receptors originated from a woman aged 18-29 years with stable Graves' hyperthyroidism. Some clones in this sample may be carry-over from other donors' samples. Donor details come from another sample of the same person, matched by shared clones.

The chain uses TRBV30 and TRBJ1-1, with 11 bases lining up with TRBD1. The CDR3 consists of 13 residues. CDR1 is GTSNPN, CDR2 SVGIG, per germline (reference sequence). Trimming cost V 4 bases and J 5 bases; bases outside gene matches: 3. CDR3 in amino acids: CAWTRDRGTEAFF. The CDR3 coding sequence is TGTGCCTGGACCCGGGACAGGGGGACTGAAGCTTTCTTT.

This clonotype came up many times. DNA of the CDR3: TGCGCCAGCAGCTTGGCCAAGATGTATGGCTACACCTTC. Protein product: CASSLAKMYGYTF. This chain uses TRBV5-1 with TRBJ1-2; D is undetermined. This CDR3 is built from 13 residues. CDR1 is SGHRS, CDR2 YFSETQ, per germline. Trimming took off 0 bases at V and 5 bases at J, with 8 bases between the two ends.

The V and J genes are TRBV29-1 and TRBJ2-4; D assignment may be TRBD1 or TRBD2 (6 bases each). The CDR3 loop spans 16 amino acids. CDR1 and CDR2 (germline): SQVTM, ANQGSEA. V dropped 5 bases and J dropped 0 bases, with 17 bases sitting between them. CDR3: CSVTFGGRRAKNIQYF. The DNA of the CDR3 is TGCAGCGTTACCTTTGGGGGGCGGCGAGCCAAAAACATTCAGTACTTC. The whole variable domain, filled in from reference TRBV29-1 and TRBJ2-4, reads SAVISQKPSRDICQRGTSLTIQCQVDSQVTMMFWYRQQPGQSLTLIATANQGSEATYESGFVIDKFPISRPNLTFSTLTVSNMSPEDSSIYLCSVTFGGRRAKNIQYFGAGTRLSVL.

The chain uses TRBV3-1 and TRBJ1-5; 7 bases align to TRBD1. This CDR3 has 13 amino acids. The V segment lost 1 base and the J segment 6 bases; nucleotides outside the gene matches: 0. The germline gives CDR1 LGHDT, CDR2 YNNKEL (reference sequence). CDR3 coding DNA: TGTGCCAGCAGCCAAGCAGGGGGTCAGCCCCAGCATTTT. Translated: CASSQAGGQPQHF.

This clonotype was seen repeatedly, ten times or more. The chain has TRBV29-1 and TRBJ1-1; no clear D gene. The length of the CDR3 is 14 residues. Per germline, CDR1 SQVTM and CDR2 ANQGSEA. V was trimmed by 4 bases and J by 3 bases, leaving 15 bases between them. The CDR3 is CSVGWSLGDTEAFF. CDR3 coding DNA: TGCAGCGTTGGATGGAGCTTGGGAGACACTGAAGCTTTCTTT.

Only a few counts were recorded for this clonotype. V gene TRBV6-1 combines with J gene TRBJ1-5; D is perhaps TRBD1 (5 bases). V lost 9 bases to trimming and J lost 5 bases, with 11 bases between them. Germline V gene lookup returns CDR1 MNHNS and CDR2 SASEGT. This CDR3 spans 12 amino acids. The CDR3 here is CASRQGYQPQHF. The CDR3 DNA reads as TGTGCCAGTCGGCAGGGCTATCAGCCCCAGCATTTT.

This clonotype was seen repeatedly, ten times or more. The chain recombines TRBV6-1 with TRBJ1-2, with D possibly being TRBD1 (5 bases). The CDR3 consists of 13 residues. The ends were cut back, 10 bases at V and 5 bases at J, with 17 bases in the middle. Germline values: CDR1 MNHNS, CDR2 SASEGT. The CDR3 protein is CATADRSQYGYTF. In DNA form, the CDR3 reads TGTGCCACCGCCGACAGATCGCAATATGGCTACACCTTC.

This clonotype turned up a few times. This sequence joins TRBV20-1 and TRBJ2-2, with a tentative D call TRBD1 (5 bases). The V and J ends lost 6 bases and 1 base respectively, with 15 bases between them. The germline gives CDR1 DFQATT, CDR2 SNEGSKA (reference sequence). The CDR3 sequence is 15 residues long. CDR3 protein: CSARTRNLNTGELFF. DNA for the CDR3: TGCAGTGCGCGGACAAGGAATTTGAACACCGGGGAGCTGTTTTTT.

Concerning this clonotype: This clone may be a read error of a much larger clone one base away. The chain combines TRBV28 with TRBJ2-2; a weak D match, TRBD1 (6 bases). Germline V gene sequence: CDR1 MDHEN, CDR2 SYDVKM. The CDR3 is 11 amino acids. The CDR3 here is CVSHRAGELFF. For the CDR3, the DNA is TGTGTCAGTCACAGGGCCGGGGAGCTGTTTTTT.

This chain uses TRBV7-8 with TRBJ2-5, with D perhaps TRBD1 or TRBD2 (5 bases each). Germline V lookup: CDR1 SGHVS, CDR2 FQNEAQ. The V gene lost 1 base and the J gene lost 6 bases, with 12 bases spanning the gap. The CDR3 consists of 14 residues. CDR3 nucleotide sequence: TGTGCCAGCAGCTTAGTCCGGGGCCTGAAGACCCAGTACTTC. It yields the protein CASSLVRGLKTQYF.

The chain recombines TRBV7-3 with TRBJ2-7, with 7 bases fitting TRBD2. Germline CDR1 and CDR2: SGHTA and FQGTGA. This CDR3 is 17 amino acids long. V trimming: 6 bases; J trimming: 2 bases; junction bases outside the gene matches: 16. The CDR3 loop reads CASSFPAPGLTPYEQYF. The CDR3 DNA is TGTGCCAGCAGTTTCCCAGCCCCGGGACTAACTCCCTACGAGCAGTACTTC.

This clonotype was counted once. The CDR3 reads CASSLGIGLDYGYTF. CDR3 in DNA: TGTGCCAGCAGCTTAGGGATAGGGCTGGACTATGGCTACACCTTC. The V call is TRBV7-8, the J call TRBJ1-2; D call uncertain. The CDR3 sequence is 15 residues long. Between the trimmed V and J ends, which lost 1 base and 3 bases, there was a span of 12 bases. Germline CDR1 SGHVS, CDR2 FQNEAQ. The full variable domain, rest sourced from reference TRBV7-8 and TRBJ1-2, is GAGVSQSPRYKVAKRGQDVALRCDPISGHVSLFWYQQALGQGPEFLTYFQNEAQLDKSGLPSDRFFAERPEGSVSTLKIQRTQQEDSAVYLCASSLGIGLDYGYTFGSGTRLTVV.

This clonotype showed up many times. The CDR3 DNA is TGTGCCAGCAACCTATTAGCCAAAAACATTCAGTACTTC. This gives the protein CASNLLAKNIQYF. This rearrangement joins TRBV11-2 to TRBJ2-4; D gene ambiguous. The CDR3 runs to 13 residues. Trimming took 7 bases from V and 0 from J, leaving 7 bases between them. Germline assignment: CDR1 SGHAT and CDR2 FQNNGV.

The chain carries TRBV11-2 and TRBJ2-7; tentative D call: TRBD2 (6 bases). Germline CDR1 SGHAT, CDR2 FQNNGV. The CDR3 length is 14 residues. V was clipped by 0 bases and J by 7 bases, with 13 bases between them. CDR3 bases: TGTGCCAGCAGCTTAGAGGCGGGGAGCCAGGAGCAGTACTTC. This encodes CASSLEAGSQEQYF.

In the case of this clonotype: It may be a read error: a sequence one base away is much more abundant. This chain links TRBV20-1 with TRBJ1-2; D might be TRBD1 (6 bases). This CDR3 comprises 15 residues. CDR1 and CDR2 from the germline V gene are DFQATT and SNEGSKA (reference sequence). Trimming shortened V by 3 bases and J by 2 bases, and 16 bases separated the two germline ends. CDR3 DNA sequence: TGCAGTGCTAGCTCCACAGGGACCTCCAACTATGGCTACACCTTC. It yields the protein CSASSTGTSNYGYTF.

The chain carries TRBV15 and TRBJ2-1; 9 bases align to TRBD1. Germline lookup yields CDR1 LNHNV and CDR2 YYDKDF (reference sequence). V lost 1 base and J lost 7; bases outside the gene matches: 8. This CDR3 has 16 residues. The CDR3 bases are TGTGCCACCAGCAGAGCAAGACAGGGGGAGGTAAATGAGCAGTTCTTC. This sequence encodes CATSRARQGEVNEQFF.

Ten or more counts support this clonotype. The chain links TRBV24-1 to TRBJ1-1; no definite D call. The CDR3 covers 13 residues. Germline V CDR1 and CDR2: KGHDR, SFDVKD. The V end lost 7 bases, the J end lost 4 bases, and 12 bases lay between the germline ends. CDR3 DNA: TGTGCCACCAGCGCTGGAGGCGGCACTGAAGCTTTCTTT. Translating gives CATSAGGGTEAFF.

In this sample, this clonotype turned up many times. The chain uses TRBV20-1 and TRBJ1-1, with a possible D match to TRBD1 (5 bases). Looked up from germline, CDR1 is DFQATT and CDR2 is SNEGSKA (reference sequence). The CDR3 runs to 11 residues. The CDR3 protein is CRGQLGTEAFF. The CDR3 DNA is TGCAGAGGACAACTAGGGACTGAAGCTTTCTTT.

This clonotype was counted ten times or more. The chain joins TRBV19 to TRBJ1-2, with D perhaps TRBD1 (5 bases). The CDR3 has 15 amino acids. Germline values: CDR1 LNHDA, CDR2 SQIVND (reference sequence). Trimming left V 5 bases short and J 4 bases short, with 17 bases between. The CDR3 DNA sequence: TGTGCCAGTAGTTACACAGGTTACCACACCTATGGCTACACCTTC. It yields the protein CASSYTGYHTYGYTF.

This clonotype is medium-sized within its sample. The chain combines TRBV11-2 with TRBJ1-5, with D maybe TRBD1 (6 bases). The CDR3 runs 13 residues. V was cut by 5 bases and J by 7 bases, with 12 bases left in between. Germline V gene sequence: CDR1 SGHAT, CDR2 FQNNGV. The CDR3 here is CASSDGRGQPQHF. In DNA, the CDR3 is TGTGCCAGCAGCGACGGGAGGGGGCAGCCCCAGCATTTT.

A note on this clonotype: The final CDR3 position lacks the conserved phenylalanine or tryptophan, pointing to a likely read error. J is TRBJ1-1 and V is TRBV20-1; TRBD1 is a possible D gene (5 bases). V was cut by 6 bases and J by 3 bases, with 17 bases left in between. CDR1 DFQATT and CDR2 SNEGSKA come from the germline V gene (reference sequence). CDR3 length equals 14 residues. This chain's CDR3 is CSALGGDSDTEAFY. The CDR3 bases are TGCAGTGCCCTGGGGGGGGATTCCGACACTGAAGCTTTCTAT.

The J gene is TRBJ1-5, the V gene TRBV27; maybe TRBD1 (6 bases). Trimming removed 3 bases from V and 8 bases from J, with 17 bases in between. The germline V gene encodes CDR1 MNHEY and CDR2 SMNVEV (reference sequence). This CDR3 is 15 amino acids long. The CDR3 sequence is CASSLGGTEGKPQHF. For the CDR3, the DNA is TGTGCCAGCAGTTTGGGGGGCACCGAGGGAAAGCCCCAGCATTTT.

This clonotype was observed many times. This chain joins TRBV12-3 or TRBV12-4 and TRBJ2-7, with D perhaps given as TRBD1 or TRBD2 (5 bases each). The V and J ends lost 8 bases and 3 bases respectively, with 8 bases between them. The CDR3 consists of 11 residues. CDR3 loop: CASRGYYEQYF. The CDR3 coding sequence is TGTGCCAGCCGGGGCTACTACGAGCAGTACTTC.

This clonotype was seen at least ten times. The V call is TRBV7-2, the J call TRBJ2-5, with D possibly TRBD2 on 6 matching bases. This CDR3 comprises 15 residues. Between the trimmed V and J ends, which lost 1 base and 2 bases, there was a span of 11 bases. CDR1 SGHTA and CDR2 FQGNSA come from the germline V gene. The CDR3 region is CASSLVVSGQETQYF. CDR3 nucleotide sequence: TGTGCCAGCAGCTTAGTTGTTAGCGGACAAGAGACCCAGTACTTC.

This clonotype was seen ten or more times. The DNA for the CDR3 is TGTGCCAGCAGTTACTCTTTCGGACAGGGCGCTGAAGCTTTCTTT. This gives the protein CASSYSFGQGAEAFF. The chain employs TRBV6-5 and TRBJ1-1; 8 nucleotides align to TRBD1. The CDR3 is made up of 15 amino acids. Germline lookup yields CDR1 MNHEY and CDR2 SVGAGI. The ends lost 0 bases at V and 6 bases at J; junction bases unmatched: 6.